These T cell receptor beta chains were read from a single sample in a study of blood T cell repertoires in COVID-19. TCRdb's copy holds only in-frame clones and misses some; the assay was immunoSEQ multiplex PCR. Among around 160,000 clones, 80% to 90% were seen once, and the ten largest hold 35% to 40%. The sequenced sample was peripheral blood. Source of these receptors: a human donor in a cohort sampled during active COVID-19. CDR3s include the opening cysteine and the closing phenylalanine or tryptophan. The D gene is left open where the match is weak. For some rows the clone size is stated as once, few or many, or as a class when expanded; others skip it.

>TRBD1|TRBV4-2|few|TRBJ1-2
CASSQGTGTNYGYTF
TGTGCCAGCAGCCAGGGGACAGGTACTAACTATGGCTACACCTTC
>-|TRBV28|-|TRBJ1-1
CASSPNVHTEAFF
TGTGCCAGCAGCCCCAATGTTCACACTGAAGCTTTCTTT
>-|TRBV29-1|-|TRBJ2-1
CSVVVAGPRYEQFF
TGCAGCGTTGTGGTCGCAGGGCCCCGATATGAGCAGTTCTTC
>-|TRBV18|-|TRBJ2-7
CASSLQASYEQYF
TGTGCCAGCTCACTACAGGCCTCCTACGAGCAGTACTTC
>-|TRBV9|-|TRBJ2-2
CASSVGGTKNTGELFF
TGTGCCAGCAGCGTAGGTGGGACAAAAAACACCGGGGAGCTGTTTTTT
>-|TRBV6-5|-|TRBJ1-2
CASSFPTGLGYGYTF
TGTGCCAGCAGTTTCCCGACAGGCCTGGGGTATGGCTACACCTTC
>TRBD2|TRBV7-2|-|TRBJ2-7
CASSPSGALGNEQYF
TGTGCCAGCAGCCCTAGCGGGGCGCTCGGGAACGAGCAGTACTTC
>-|TRBV30|few|TRBJ1-6
CAWSLAGGRSSYNSPLHF
TGTGCCTGGAGTCTCGCGGGGGGACGGAGCTCCTATAATTCACCCCTCCACTTT
>-|TRBV9|-|TRBJ1-1
CASSVDRDTEAFF
TGTGCCAGCAGCGTAGACAGGGACACTGAAGCTTTCTTT
>-|TRBV10-3|-|TRBJ1-1
CAISPQPNTEAFF
TGTGCCATCAGCCCACAACCCAACACTGAAGCTTTCTTT
>TRBD2|TRBV18|-|TRBJ2-2
CASSPPSGGNGELFF
TGTGCCAGCTCACCCCCTAGCGGGGGAAACGGGGAGCTGTTTTTT
>-|TRBV9|-|TRBJ1-3
CASSGRGGENTIYF
TGTGCCAGCAGTGGGAGGGGAGGAGAAAACACCATATATTTT
>-|TRBV6-5|-|TRBJ1-1
CASSLQGEVTEAFF
TGTGCCAGCAGTTTACAGGGTGAAGTCACTGAAGCTTTCTTT
>-|TRBV18|-|TRBJ1-6
CASSLNPPGQNSPLHF
TGTGCCAGCTCACTTAACCCCCCAGGGCAGAATTCACCCCTCCACTTT
>-|TRBV4-3|-|TRBJ2-1
CASSPEAAVYNEQFF
TGCGCCAGCAGCCCGGAGGCAGCGGTGTACAATGAGCAGTTCTTC
>-|TRBV19|-|TRBJ1-1
CASTDGMGERGTEAFF
TGTGCCAGTACCGATGGGATGGGGGAGAGGGGGACTGAAGCTTTCTTT
>-|TRBV9|-|TRBJ2-1
CASSVVASGINEQFF
TGTGCCAGCAGCGTAGTAGCGTCGGGGATCAATGAGCAGTTCTTC
>-|TRBV19|-|TRBJ1-1
CASKSSPAGNTEAFF
TGTGCCAGTAAGTCGTCCCCAGCGGGGAACACTGAAGCTTTCTTT
>TRBD1|TRBV18|few|TRBJ1-2
CASSPYSSLQDRGQRGYTF
TGTGCCAGCTCACCATATTCATCGTTACAGGACAGGGGGCAAAGGGGCTACACCTTC
>-|TRBV28|-|TRBJ2-7
CATALWFRASYEQYF
TGTGCCACCGCCCTTTGGTTCAGGGCCTCCTACGAGCAGTACTTC
>-|TRBV6-5|-|TRBJ1-2
CASSYSPGEHYGYTF
TGTGCCAGCAGTTATAGCCCGGGGGAGCACTATGGCTACACCTTC
>-|TRBV5-4|many|TRBJ2-2
CASSFRYTGELFF
TGTGCCAGCAGCTTCCGGTACACCGGGGAGCTGTTTTTT
>TRBD1|TRBV30|-|TRBJ2-7
CAWSPLRGQGAYEQYF
TGTGCCTGGAGCCCCCTCCGAGGACAGGGGGCATACGAGCAGTACTTC
>-|TRBV5-8|-|TRBJ1-2
CASSLGGPASPYGYTF
TGTGCCAGCAGCTTGGGGGGCCCAGCAAGTCCGTATGGCTACACCTTC
>-|TRBV9|-|TRBJ2-7
CASSEDSLPYEQYF
TGTGCCAGCAGCGAGGACAGCTTACCCTACGAGCAGTACTTC
>TRBD1|TRBV29-1|-|TRBJ1-2
CSAWGQTYGYTF
TGCAGCGCCTGGGGACAGACCTATGGCTACACCTTC
>TRBD2|TRBV5-1|-|TRBJ2-2
CASSSQRDTGELFF
TGCGCCAGCAGCTCCCAGCGGGATACCGGGGAGCTGTTTTTT
>TRBD1|TRBV30|-|TRBJ2-7
CAWGRGLDEQYF
TGTGCCTGGGGCAGGGGGCTAGACGAGCAGTACTTC
>TRBD1|TRBV10-3|-|TRBJ1-1
CAISAGQKNTEAFF
TGTGCCATCAGTGCGGGACAGAAGAACACTGAAGCTTTCTTT
>TRBD1|TRBV9|-|TRBJ1-5
CASSVDRGRQPQHF
TGTGCCAGCAGCGTTGACAGGGGGCGTCAGCCCCAGCATTTT
>-|TRBV7-2|-|TRBJ2-1
CASSRRQGRNEQFF
TGTGCCAGCTCCCGACGCCAGGGGCGTAATGAGCAGTTCTTC
>TRBD1|TRBV6-2/TRBV6-3|-|TRBJ1-1
CASSSLTGTEAFF
TGTGCCAGCAGTTCCTTGACAGGGACCGAAGCTTTCTTT
>TRBD2|TRBV5-8|-|TRBJ2-5
CASSRGTSEETQYF
TGTGCCAGCAGCCGCGGGACTAGCGAGGAGACCCAGTACTTC
>TRBD1|TRBV9|-|TRBJ2-7
CASSVDPTGIHEQYF
TGTGCCAGCAGCGTAGACCCGACAGGGATCCACGAGCAGTACTTC
>-|TRBV5-6|once|TRBJ1-4
CASSSVLGEKLFF
TGTGCCAGCAGCTCAGTACTAGGGGAAAAACTGTTTTTT
>-|TRBV3-1/TRBV3-2|-|TRBJ1-2
CASSHSEGYGYTF
TGTGCCAGCAGCCACAGTGAGGGCTATGGCTACACCTTC
>-|TRBV6-5|-|TRBJ1-1
CASSYPGGAEAFF
TGTGCCAGCAGTTACCCGGGCGGGGCTGAAGCTTTCTTT
>-|TRBV27|-|TRBJ2-2
CASSLSRFYRTTGELFF
TGTGCCAGCAGTTTATCGAGGTTTTACAGGACGACCGGGGAGCTGTTTTTT
>-|TRBV12-3/TRBV12-4|-|TRBJ1-5
CASSRQRNQPQHF
TGTGCCAGCAGTCGTCAGCGGAATCAGCCCCAGCATTTT
>TRBD2|TRBV7-8|-|TRBJ2-5
CASSLTPGLAGGETQYF
TGTGCCAGCAGCCTAACCCCGGGACTAGCGGGGGGAGAGACCCAGTACTTC
>TRBD1|TRBV19|-|TRBJ2-7
CASSRAGGTYEQYF
TGTGCCAGTAGTAGGGCAGGGGGTACCTACGAGCAGTACTTC
>TRBD1|TRBV18|-|TRBJ1-3
CASSLRRDRGLPSGNTIYF
TGTGCCAGCTCACTACGCCGGGACAGGGGGCTCCCCTCTGGAAACACCATATATTTT
>-|TRBV7-2|-|TRBJ1-2
CASSSGGRLYGYTF
TGTGCCAGCAGCTCGGGGGGGCGCCTCTATGGCTACACCTTC
>-|TRBV7-2|-|TRBJ1-2
CASSLTLTGEYGYTF
TGTGCCAGCAGCTTAACTTTGACAGGAGAATATGGCTACACCTTC
>-|TRBV6-1|-|TRBJ1-1
CASSDLRQVDTEAFF
TGTGCCAGCAGTGATCTCAGACAGGTAGACACTGAAGCTTTCTTT
>-|TRBV4-1|once|TRBJ2-4
CASSQEGEVSQYF
TGCGCCAGCAGCCAAGAAGGAGAAGTAAGTCAGTACTTC
>TRBD1|TRBV6-5|-|TRBJ1-2
CASRGDRDWYGYTF
TGTGCCAGCAGAGGGGACAGGGATTGGTATGGCTACACCTTC
>-|TRBV18|-|TRBJ1-1
CASSPIEGGTEAFF
TGTGCCAGCTCTCCCATCGAGGGAGGCACTGAAGCTTTCTTT
>TRBD1|TRBV28|-|TRBJ1-5
CASSYPGTVLSNQPQHF
TGTGCCAGCAGTTACCCCGGGACAGTCCTTAGCAATCAGCCCCAGCATTTT
>-|TRBV6-1|-|TRBJ1-5
CASSEGDKVTPQHF
TGTGCCAGCAGTGAAGGGGACAAAGTCACGCCCCAGCATTTT
>TRBD1|TRBV19|-|TRBJ1-5
CASSTRQGRQPQHF
TGTGCCAGTAGTACAAGACAGGGGAGGCAGCCCCAGCATTTT
>-|TRBV4-1|-|TRBJ2-7
CASSQEILSYEQYF
TGCGCCAGCAGCCAAGAAATTCTATCTTACGAGCAGTACTTC
>-|TRBV27|-|TRBJ1-5
CASSLTRFEPQHF
TGTGCCAGCAGTTTAACCAGGTTCGAGCCCCAGCATTTT